This TCR beta chain was identified during a study of CD8 T cells in ankylosing spondylitis. Study-wide findings and caveats: Matched synovial fluid from ankylosing spondylitis patients was reported to be enriched for disease-linked clones. Researchers report that disease-linked clones proved CD8+ and relatively rare in peripheral blood.

Germline CDR1 and CDR2: MGHRA and YSYEKL. The CDR3 runs to 14 residues. With 4 bases removed from V and 0 bases from J, the gap between germline ends came to 9 bases. The TCR beta libraries were generated through quantitative 5'-RACE incorporating molecular barcodes. TCRdb used MiXCR to reprocess the 5' RACE reads, holding one entry per CDR3 protein. The profile covers about 200,000 distinct CDR3 sequences, with 9.5% to 15% appearing a single time and 16% taken by the ten largest. As for this clonotype: Antigen unknown.

Sequenced sample: blood, either unsorted or a sorted T cell fraction (not recorded which). This chain connects TRBV4-1 to TRBJ1-1; D ambiguous. The clonotype was recovered from a male donor with ankylosing spondylitis or in good health (not recorded which). The CDR3 region is CASSPREVNTEAFF. DNA of the CDR3: TGCGCCAGCAGCCCTAGGGAGGTGAACACTGAAGCTTTCTTT.